Following are 9 T cell receptor beta chains from one sample sequenced in a study of blood T cell repertoires in COVID-19. Assay: immunoSEQ multiplex PCR; the TCRdb copy retains only in-frame clones and omits some. The data show hundreds of thousands of clones, with about 80% seen just once and about 1.9% held by the top ten. The sample consisted of peripheral blood. The origin of the receptors is a woman older than 75 with acute or convalescent COVID-19.

V gene TRBV30 combines with J gene TRBJ2-3; TRBD2 aligns across 12 bases. J lost 3 bases, V lost 0 bases, and 7 bases had no gene match. Germline V CDR1 and CDR2: GTSNPN, SVGIG (reference sequence). The CDR3 has 17 residues. The CDR3 here is CAWSVGLAGGPTDTQYF. DNA of the CDR3: TGTGCCTGGAGTGTAGGGCTAGCGGGAGGGCCTACAGATACGCAGTATTTT. Using reference TRBV30 and TRBJ2-3 for the parts outside the CDR3, the full variable domain is SQTIHQWPATLVQPVGSPLSLECTVEGTSNPNLYWYRQAAGRGLQLLFYSVGIGQISSEVPQNLSASRPQDRQFILSSKKLLLSDSGFYLCAWSVGLAGGPTDTQYFGPGTRLTVL.

This clone was detected only a few times. The V call is TRBV27, the J call TRBJ2-6; no reliable D call. The CDR3 is 14 amino acids. Germline CDR1 and CDR2: MNHEY and SMNVEV (reference sequence). V was trimmed by 3 bases and J by 2 bases, leaving 5 bases between them. The CDR3 is CASSLVAGANVLTF. The CDR3 region has the DNA TGTGCCAGCAGTTTGGTAGCTGGGGCCAACGTCCTGACTTTC.

This sequence joins TRBV6-2 or TRBV6-3 and TRBJ1-1, with 7 bases lining up with TRBD1. The CDR3 is made up of 16 amino acids. Germline values: CDR1 MNHEY, CDR2 SVGEGT. The V segment lost 2 bases and the J segment 5 bases; nucleotides outside the gene matches: 11. The CDR3 spells CASSYPGDRAETEAFF. In DNA form, the CDR3 reads TGTGCCAGCAGTTACCCGGGCGACAGGGCTGAGACTGAAGCTTTCTTT.

This clone was observed a single time. One junction end does not reproduce the germline sequence, and a read error may be involved. This chain joins TRBV6-5 and TRBJ1-2; no definite D call. Germline loops: CDR1 MNHEY, CDR2 SVGAGI. The CDR3 sequence is 15 residues long. This chain's CDR3 is CASSYSKLANNGYTF. DNA of the CDR3: TGTGCCAGCAGTTACTCGAAACTAGCTAACAATGGCTACACCTTC.

This chain connects TRBV18 to TRBJ1-3, with no clear D. V lost 3 bases and J lost 0, with 15 bases in between. CDR3 length: 17 amino acids. The V gene's germline CDR1 is KGHSH and CDR2 LQKENI. CDR3 sequence reads: CASSPNSGSISGNTIYF. The CDR3 coding sequence is TGTGCCAGCTCACCTAATTCAGGATCGATCTCTGGAAACACCATATATTTT.

The J gene is TRBJ1-5, the V gene TRBV4-2, with a weak D call TRBD1 (5 bases). V was pared by 0 bases and J by 6 bases, with 15 bases between. This CDR3 is built from 16 residues. CDR1 is LGHNA, CDR2 YNFKEQ, per germline. The CDR3 DNA is TGTGCCAGCAGCCAAGAACTTACCGTCGGGGGTCAGCCCCAGCATTTT. Its translation: CASSQELTVGGQPQHF.

The chain links TRBV6-9 to TRBJ1-3; no clear D. Germline V gene lookup returns CDR1 MNHGY and CDR2 SVAAGI. The CDR3 length is 16 residues. The V end was cut by 5 bases, the J end by 0 bases, with 14 bases between. The CDR3 DNA reads as TGTGCCAGCAGTATAGAATCGGTAATCTCTGGAAACACCATATATTTT. This sequence encodes CASSIESVISGNTIYF.

The rearrangement uses TRBV7-2 and TRBJ2-3; a possible D gene is TRBD2 (6 bases). The CDR3 runs to 14 residues. Germline loops: CDR1 SGHTA, CDR2 FQGNSA. V lost 4 bases and J 6 bases, leaving 14 bases between the germline ends. The CDR3 sequence is CASSSTGLSDTQYF. The CDR3 DNA reads TGTGCCAGCAGCTCCACGGGACTGTCGGATACGCAGTATTTT.

This rearrangement joins TRBV27 to TRBJ2-7, with TRBD1 matching 8 bases. V shed 6 bases and J 4 bases; nucleotides not matched to a gene: 8. The CDR3 spans 14 residues. Germline-derived CDR1 and CDR2 are MNHEY and SMNVEV (reference sequence). CDR3 in DNA: TGTGCCAGCAGCCTCGGACAGGGTCCGTACGAGCAGTACTTC. It is translated as CASSLGQGPYEQYF.